Listed here are 8 T cell receptor beta chains from one sample, sequenced in a study of blood T cell repertoires in COVID-19. Clones were read by immunoSEQ multiplex PCR, and TCRdb kept only the in-frame ones, dropping some. Among approximately 470,000 clones listed, about nine tenths were seen once. Sequences were obtained from PBMCs or T cells enriched from blood (not recorded which). The source is a woman aged 18-30 years who had recovered from COVID-19.

The gene calls are TRBV5-1 and TRBJ2-1, with 10 bases identical to TRBD2. V was pared by 5 bases and J by 5 bases, with 10 bases of the junction left unmatched. CDR3 length: 16 residues. The germline V gene encodes CDR1 SGHRS and CDR2 YFSETQ. The CDR3 nucleotides read TGCGCCAGCAGTCCCGGAGCGGGGGGGCCGGACAATGAGCAGTTCTTC. Translated: CASSPGAGGPDNEQFF.

A single count supports this clone. The CDR3 protein is CASSLGGRGRMETQYF. The CDR3 DNA reads TGTGCCAGCAGCTTAGGGGGGCGGGGGAGGATGGAGACCCAGTACTTC. The chain is built from TRBV7-2 and TRBJ2-5, with a possible D match to TRBD2 (7 bases). The CDR3 length is 16 residues. CDR1 SGHTA and CDR2 FQGNSA come from the germline V gene. V dropped 1 base and J dropped 5 bases, with 17 bases sitting between them.

Concerning this clone: The same CDR3 is also encoded by other DNA sequences in this sample. The V and J genes are TRBV5-1 and TRBJ2-1; no reliable D call. Trimming removed 2 bases at V and 6 bases at J, with 3 bases between. This CDR3 has 11 residues. Looked up from germline, CDR1 is SGHRS and CDR2 is YFSETQ. The CDR3 DNA follows: TGCGCCAGCAGCTTTAGCAATGAGCAGTTCTTC. Its protein product is CASSFSNEQFF. The whole variable domain, remainder taken from reference TRBV5-1 and TRBJ2-1, is KAGVTQTPRYLIKTRGQQVTLSCSPISGHRSVSWYQQTPGQGLQFLFEYFSETQRNKGNFPGRFSGRQFSNSRSEMNVSTLELGDSALYLCASSFSNEQFFGPGTRLTVL.

Remarks on this clone: This specimen includes other DNA sequences encoding the same CDR3. The rearrangement joins TRBV28 to TRBJ1-1, with TRBD1 identical over 7 bases. Germline lookup yields CDR1 MDHEN and CDR2 SYDVKM. Germline trimming cut 4 bases from V and 4 bases from J; bases unmatched to any gene: 3. CDR3 size: 13 residues. CDR3 amino acids: CASSSPGGTEAFF. CDR3 DNA: TGTGCCAGCAGTTCCCCAGGGGGCACTGAAGCTTTCTTT.

This clone is a singleton in its sample. CDR3 region: CASSKGVWRRSSYNEQFF. CDR3 in DNA: TGTGCCAGCAGCAAAGGGGTCTGGCGGAGAAGCTCCTACAATGAGCAGTTCTTC. The J gene is TRBJ2-1, the V gene TRBV21-1; the DNA was not compared with TRBD2, the D call given in the table. TRBV21-1 is classified as a pseudogene. This CDR3 comprises 18 residues.

This sequence joins TRBV30 and TRBJ1-2; tentatively, D is TRBD1 (5 bases). CDR3 length: 13 residues. The V end was cut by 2 bases, the J end by 4 bases, with 11 bases between. Germline CDR1 is GTSNPN and CDR2 is SVGIG (reference sequence). CDR3: CAWSQGFFYGYTF. In nucleotides, the CDR3 is TGTGCCTGGAGTCAGGGTTTCTTCTATGGCTACACCTTC. Full variable domain (missing parts from reference TRBV30 and TRBJ1-2): SQTIHQWPATLVQPVGSPLSLECTVEGTSNPNLYWYRQAAGRGLQLLFYSVGIGQISSEVPQNLSASRPQDRQFILSSKKLLLSDSGFYLCAWSQGFFYGYTFGSGTRLTVV.

This clone showed up just once. The gene calls are TRBV9 and TRBJ1-1; TRBD1 matches at 7 bases. V shed 0 bases and J 6 bases; nucleotides not matched to a gene: 5. This CDR3 comprises 14 residues. Per the germline V gene, CDR1 is SGDLS and CDR2 is YYNGEE. The CDR3 DNA is TGTGCCAGCAGCGTAGAGCCAGGGGGGCCTGAAGCTTTCTTT. This encodes CASSVEPGGPEAFF.

The chain uses TRBV4-1 and TRBJ1-1; D call uncertain. Germline V gives CDR1 MGHRA, CDR2 YSYEKL. This CDR3 comprises 15 residues. With 4 bases removed from V and 5 bases from J, the gap between germline ends came to 17 bases. CDR3 amino acids: CASSPTPLEETEAFF. CDR3 in DNA: TGCGCCAGCAGCCCTACCCCACTAGAAGAGACTGAAGCTTTCTTT.